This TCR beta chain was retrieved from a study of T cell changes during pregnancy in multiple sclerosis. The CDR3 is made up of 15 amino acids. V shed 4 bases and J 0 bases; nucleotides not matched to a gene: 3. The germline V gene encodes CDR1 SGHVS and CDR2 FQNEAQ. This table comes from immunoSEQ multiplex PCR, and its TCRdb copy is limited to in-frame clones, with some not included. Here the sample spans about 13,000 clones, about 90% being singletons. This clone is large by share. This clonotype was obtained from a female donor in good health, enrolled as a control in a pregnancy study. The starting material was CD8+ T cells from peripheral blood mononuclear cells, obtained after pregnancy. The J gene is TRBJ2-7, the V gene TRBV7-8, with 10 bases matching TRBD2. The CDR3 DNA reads TGTGCCAGCAGCTCGGGACTAGCGTTCTCCTACGAGCAGTACTTC. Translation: CASSSGLAFSYEQYF.